These 23 T cell receptor beta chains were all obtained from the same sample, sequenced in a study of T cell changes during pregnancy in multiple sclerosis. Clones were read by immunoSEQ multiplex PCR, and TCRdb kept only the in-frame ones, dropping some. The sample has 81,000 or so clones, approximately 90% seen once. This specimen was PBMCs, taken in the first trimester of pregnancy. These receptors all stem from a female donor in good health, serving as a control in a pregnancy study. Some clones in this sample may be carry-over from other donors' samples.

The chain combines TRBV9 with TRBJ1-4; D is unclear. Germline V lookup: CDR1 SGDLS, CDR2 YYNGEE. The CDR3 contains 15 residues. V was trimmed by 0 bases and J by 4 bases, leaving 10 bases between them. This CDR3 reads CASSVEQSLNEKLFF. The CDR3 nucleotides are TGTGCCAGCAGCGTAGAACAGAGTCTTAATGAAAAACTGTTTTTT.

The rearrangement joins TRBV9 to TRBJ1-6, with a possible D match to TRBD1 (6 bases). The V end was cut by 3 bases, the J end by 7 bases, with 14 bases between. The CDR3 consists of 15 residues. Germline V lookup: CDR1 SGDLS, CDR2 YYNGEE. The CDR3 region has the DNA TGTGCCAGCAGCGGGAACGGACAGCCGAATTCACCCCTCCACTTT. It codes for CASSGNGQPNSPLHF.

The chain employs TRBV27 and TRBJ2-7; D perhaps matches TRBD1 (5 bases). The V gene's germline CDR1 is MNHEY and CDR2 SMNVEV (reference sequence). V was cut by 4 bases and J by 3 bases, with 10 bases left in between. The CDR3 covers 13 residues. This CDR3 reads CASSSQGHYEQYF. CDR3 DNA sequence: TGTGCCAGCAGTTCGCAGGGCCACTACGAGCAGTACTTC.

CDR3 DNA: TGTGCCAGCAGCCAACCGGGACTGTTCGCGAACACCGGGGAGCTGTTTTTT. Translated: CASSQPGLFANTGELFF. The chain joins TRBV5-4 to TRBJ2-2, with D possibly matching TRBD2 (6 bases). V was clipped by 4 bases and J by 0 bases, with 16 bases between them. CDR1 SGHNT and CDR2 YYREEE come from the germline V gene (reference sequence). The CDR3 loop spans 17 amino acids.

The gene calls are TRBV7-2 and TRBJ2-2; D is uncertain. Trimming pared 5 bases from V and 2 bases from J, leaving 6 bases between. The CDR3 sequence is 13 residues long. The germline V gene encodes CDR1 SGHTA and CDR2 FQGNSA. For the CDR3, the DNA is TGTGCCAGCAGCCACCTAAACACCGGGGAGCTGTTTTTT. It specifies CASSHLNTGELFF.

This chain uses TRBV7-2 with TRBJ1-1; D remains unclear. Germline V lookup: CDR1 SGHTA, CDR2 FQGNSA. The length of the CDR3 is 13 residues. The germline V and J ends were trimmed by 5 bases and 4 bases, with 11 bases remaining between them. CDR3 protein: CASSGGPGTEAFF. The CDR3 DNA reads TGTGCCAGCAGCGGAGGGCCGGGCACTGAAGCTTTCTTT.

This chain links TRBV18 with TRBJ1-5; 7 nucleotides agree with TRBD1. In germline, CDR1 is KGHSH, CDR2 LQKENI. This CDR3 spans 14 amino acids. Unmatched junction bases numbered 3, after V lost 3 bases and J lost 4 bases. The CDR3 DNA sequence: TGTGCCAGCTCACCCGGGACAGCGAATCAGCCCCAGCATTTT. Its protein is CASSPGTANQPQHF.

This rearrangement joins TRBV6-5 to TRBJ1-6, with D perhaps TRBD1 (5 bases). Trimming took off 6 bases at V and 9 bases at J, with 15 bases between the two ends. The CDR3 totals 14 residues. CDR1 is MNHEY, CDR2 SVGAGI, per germline. DNA of the CDR3: TGTGCCAGCAGCTTACAGCCCGGGGGTTCACCCCTCCACTTT. It yields the protein CASSLQPGGSPLHF.

The V and J genes are TRBV5-1 and TRBJ1-3; perhaps TRBD1 as D (5 bases). The CDR3 loop spans 15 amino acids. Germline assignment: CDR1 SGHRS and CDR2 YFSETQ. Trimming stripped 4 bases from V and 0 bases from J, with 11 bases between. The CDR3: CASSIQGGSGNTIYF. The CDR3 DNA reads TGCGCCAGCAGCATCCAGGGTGGCTCTGGAAACACCATATATTTT.

This sequence joins TRBV2 and TRBJ2-1; 8 bases are a match to TRBD2. Germline CDR1 reads SNHLY; CDR2 reads FYNNEI. CDR3 length: 15 amino acids. V was pared by 4 bases and J by 1 base, with 3 bases of the junction left unmatched. CDR3 amino acids: CASSASGGSYNEQFF. As DNA, the CDR3 is TGTGCCAGCAGTGCGAGCGGGGGTTCCTACAATGAGCAGTTCTTC.

This sequence joins TRBV9 and TRBJ1-5; no clear D. Germline V CDR1 and CDR2: SGDLS, YYNGEE. V was clipped by 0 bases and J by 7 bases, with 11 bases between them. The CDR3 totals 14 residues. The CDR3 sequence: CASSVEGGSQPQHF. The CDR3 DNA reads as TGTGCCAGCAGCGTAGAAGGAGGGTCCCAGCCCCAGCATTTT.

Here the CDR3 DNA reads TGTGCCAGCAGCTTAGCTTTAGCAGCCCGAAACGAGCAGTACTTC. It is translated as CASSLALAARNEQYF. The rearrangement links TRBV13 to TRBJ2-7; no definite D call. The CDR3 covers 15 residues. V lost 1 base to trimming and J lost 5 bases, with 15 bases between them. Germline loops: CDR1 PRHDT, CDR2 FYEKMQ (reference sequence).

This chain links TRBV19 with TRBJ2-1, with D uncertain. The V end lost 5 bases, the J end lost 8 bases, and 16 bases lay between the germline ends. CDR3 length equals 14 residues. Germline values: CDR1 LNHDA, CDR2 SQIVND (reference sequence). CDR3 coding DNA: TGTGCCAGTAGTGCCCCGAAGCTGCGGCATGAGCAGTTCTTC. Protein: CASSAPKLRHEQFF.

This clone was recorded once. This chain joins TRBV5-1 and TRBJ2-5; 7 nucleotides agree with TRBD1. Germline CDR1 is SGHRS and CDR2 is YFSETQ. Trimming took 7 bases from V and 3 from J; bases not matched to a gene: 6. The CDR3 is made up of 13 amino acids. The CDR3 DNA sequence: TGCGCCAGCGCTGCTCAGGGGGAAGAGACCCAGTACTTC. It codes for CASAAQGEETQYF.

The J gene is TRBJ1-1, the V gene TRBV25-1; D possibly corresponds to TRBD1 (5 bases). CDR1 and CDR2 from the germline V gene are MGHDK and SYGVNS. Trimming left V 3 bases short and J 0 bases short, with 8 bases between. The CDR3 sequence is 14 residues long. CDR3 DNA sequence: TGTGCCAGCAGTGAGGGGACTTTGAACACTGAAGCTTTCTTT. Its translation is CASSEGTLNTEAFF.

The J gene is TRBJ2-1, the V gene TRBV29-1; weak D call: TRBD1 (6 bases). From germline, CDR1 is SQVTM and CDR2 ANQGSEA. The CDR3 has 13 residues. V lost 8 bases and J lost 4, with 15 bases in between. CDR3 sequence reads: CSSTGSLYNEQFF. In DNA, the CDR3 is TGCAGCTCCACAGGGTCCCTTTACAATGAGCAGTTCTTC.

The chain recombines TRBV5-1 with TRBJ2-7; 9 bases match TRBD1. There are 16 residues in the CDR3. The germline V gene encodes CDR1 SGHRS and CDR2 YFSETQ. After removal of 3 bases from V and 1 base from J, the junction contained 8 bases not matched to a gene. Here the CDR3 reads CASSSSGTGSSYEQYF. The CDR3 DNA sequence: TGCGCCAGCAGCTCATCCGGGACAGGGTCGTCCTACGAGCAGTACTTC.

The J gene is TRBJ1-5, the V gene TRBV28, with D possibly TRBD1 on 5 matching bases. V was pared by 1 base and J by 1 base, with 11 bases between. The CDR3 is made up of 16 amino acids. Germline CDR1 reads MDHEN; CDR2 reads SYDVKM. Here the CDR3 reads CASSLLWGRSNQPQHF. CDR3 in DNA: TGTGCCAGCAGTTTATTGTGGGGCAGGAGCAATCAGCCCCAGCATTTT.

The rearrangement uses TRBV7-2 and TRBJ2-5, with 10 positions matching TRBD2. The J call may be wrong; the DNA end is better matched by TRBJ2-7. CDR1 is SGHTA and CDR2 is FQGNSA in the germline V gene. This CDR3 has 16 amino acids. CDR3 coding DNA: TGTGCCAGCAGCTTGCATAGCGGGGGGCTGGACTACGAGCAGTACTTC. It encodes CASSLHSGGLDYEQYF.

V is TRBV7-9 and J is TRBJ1-5; D possibly corresponds to TRBD1 (5 bases). The V gene's germline CDR1 is SEHNR and CDR2 FQNEAQ (reference sequence). The ends were cut back, 8 bases at V and 1 base at J, with 15 bases in the middle. The CDR3 totals 15 residues. In DNA, the CDR3 is TGTGCCAGCGCATCCGGCGGGGGGAGCAATCAGCCCCAGCATTTT. Translated, it gives CASASGGGSNQPQHF.

The genes are TRBV7-9 and TRBJ2-7; TRBD2 matches 14 bases. V trimming: 4 bases; J trimming: 4 bases; junction bases outside the gene matches: 9. Per germline, CDR1 SEHNR and CDR2 FQNEAQ (reference sequence). CDR3 size: 17 residues. The CDR3 region has the DNA TGTGCCAGCAGCTCCGGGACTAGCGGGAGCCTCGTATACGAGCAGTACTTC. This translates into CASSSGTSGSLVYEQYF.

The chain has TRBV7-7 and TRBJ2-7; 9 positions match TRBD1. The CDR3 totals 14 residues. Germline V gene data show CDR1 as SSHAT and CDR2 as FNYEAQ (reference sequence). Unmatched junction bases numbered 4, after V lost 5 bases and J lost 2 bases. The CDR3 sequence: CASSPGTGTYEQYF. CDR3 nucleotide sequence: TGTGCCAGCAGCCCCGGGACAGGGACCTACGAGCAGTACTTC.

This clone was seen only once. The chain uses TRBV15 and TRBJ2-3; 10 positions match TRBD2. Germline V gives CDR1 LNHNV, CDR2 YYDKDF (reference sequence). There are 16 residues in the CDR3. V trimming: 1 base; J trimming: 5 bases; junction bases outside the gene matches: 6. This CDR3 is CATSRGSGGEGDTQYF. CDR3 DNA sequence: TGTGCCACCAGCAGAGGGAGCGGGGGGGAAGGAGATACGCAGTATTTT.